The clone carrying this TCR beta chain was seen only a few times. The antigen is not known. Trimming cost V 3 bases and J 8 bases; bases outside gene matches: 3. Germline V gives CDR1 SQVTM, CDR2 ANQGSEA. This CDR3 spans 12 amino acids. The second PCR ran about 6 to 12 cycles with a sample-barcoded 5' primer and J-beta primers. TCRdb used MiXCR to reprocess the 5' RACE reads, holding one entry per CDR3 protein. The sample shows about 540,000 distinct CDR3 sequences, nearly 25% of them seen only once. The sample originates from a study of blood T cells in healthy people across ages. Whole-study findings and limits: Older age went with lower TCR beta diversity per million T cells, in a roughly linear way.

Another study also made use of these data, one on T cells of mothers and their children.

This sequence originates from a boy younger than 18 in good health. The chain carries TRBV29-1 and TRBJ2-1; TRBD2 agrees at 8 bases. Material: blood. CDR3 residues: CSVDGGAHEQFF. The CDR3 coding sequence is TGCAGCGTTGACGGGGGGGCCCATGAGCAGTTCTTC.